This T cell receptor beta chain was sequenced during a study of T cells in Graves' hyperthyroidism and ophthalmopathy. General study results and limits: Ophthalmopathy could be told apart from stable hyperthyroidism with a 13 V-J model.

Disease lasting under 3 months, a NOSPECS grade of at least 4, and a Clinical Activity Score of at least 3 were features of the ophthalmopathy patients. The CDR3 contains 16 residues. Germline CDR1 is MGHDK and CDR2 is SYGVNS. Trimming shortened V by 7 bases and J by 2 bases, and 20 bases separated the two germline ends. RNA transcripts served as the template for amplifying TCR beta CDR3 regions. The TCR CDR3 was amplified in a first-round RT-PCR using the HTBI primer set. MiXCR, run by TCRdb on the multiplex PCR reads, gives a single entry per CDR3 protein. In the table there are about 270,000 distinct CDR3 sequences, about 25% of which are singletons. A remark on this clonotype: No antigen is known for it.

The receptor was derived from a woman in her thirties or forties with Graves' ophthalmopathy. The J gene is TRBJ1-2, the V gene TRBV25-1; possibly TRBD1 for D (5 bases). The specimen sequenced was blood. The CDR3 DNA reads TGTGCCAGCACGCTTCGTTCACGGACACGAAACTATGGCTACACCTTC. This encodes CASTLRSRTRNYGYTF.